These 25 T cell receptor beta chains share one sample of origin, sequenced in a study of T cell responses to AZD1222 COVID-19 vaccine. Libraries were prepared by immunoSEQ multiplex PCR; TCRdb keeps only in-frame clonotypes and omits some of them. The table records about 39,000 clones, around 89% of them present only once. Sequences were derived from peripheral blood, sampled 28 days after the second AZD1222 dose. The receptors were gathered from an adult who received the AZD1222 COVID-19 vaccine.

The genes are TRBV19 and TRBJ2-7; 7 nucleotides agree with TRBD1. CDR3 length: 15 amino acids. Germline lookup yields CDR1 LNHDA and CDR2 SQIVND (reference sequence). J was trimmed by 4 bases and V by 8 bases; bases with no gene match: 14. The CDR3 DNA sequence: TGTGCCAGTCCATACCCTTCGGGACAGATATACGAGCAGTACTTC. This codes for CASPYPSGQIYEQYF.

This chain uses TRBV2 with TRBJ1-4; D unclear. This CDR3 is built from 12 residues. Germline V gives CDR1 SNHLY, CDR2 FYNNEI. Trimming took off 6 bases at V and 4 bases at J, with 6 bases between the two ends. The CDR3 DNA is TGTGCCAGCAGACCCGATAATGAAAAACTGTTTTTT. Translated: CASRPDNEKLFF.

The J gene is TRBJ1-3, the V gene TRBV4-2; D might be TRBD1 (5 bases). Trimming pared 1 base from V and 0 bases from J, leaving 10 bases between. CDR3 length: 16 residues. Germline V gene sequence: CDR1 LGHNA, CDR2 YNFKEQ. The CDR3 sequence: CASSQVPGTSGNTIYF. The DNA of the CDR3 is TGTGCCAGCAGCCAAGTTCCCGGGACCTCTGGAAACACCATATATTTT.

The chain couples TRBV7-6 to TRBJ1-2; D uncertain. V was clipped by 3 bases and J by 6 bases, with 26 bases between them. Germline loops: CDR1 SGHVS, CDR2 FNYEAQ. The CDR3 loop spans 18 amino acids. The CDR3 is CASSLNPGVDASNDGYTF. The CDR3 bases are TGTGCCAGCAGCTTGAATCCCGGCGTCGACGCCTCCAATGATGGCTACACCTTC.

This clone was observed a few times. The chain is built from TRBV18 and TRBJ1-2; 9 nucleotides agree with TRBD1. The CDR3 contains 13 residues. V gave up 1 base and J gave up 6 bases; unmatched junction bases: 0. Germline V CDR1 and CDR2: KGHSH, LQKENI. The CDR3 loop reads CASSPRTGDGYTF. CDR3 coding DNA: TGTGCCAGCTCACCACGGACAGGGGATGGCTACACCTTC.

This chain connects TRBV4-1 to TRBJ2-7; D remains ambiguous. The CDR3 has 12 amino acids. The V gene lost 3 bases and the J gene lost 5 bases, with 8 bases spanning the gap. The germline V gene has CDR1 MGHRA and CDR2 YSYEKL. CDR3: CASSQGGDEQYF. CDR3 sequence (DNA): TGCGCCAGCAGCCAGGGTGGGGACGAGCAGTACTTC.

The rearrangement joins TRBV21-1 to TRBJ1-4. TRBV21-1 is a pseudogene locus. CDR3 length: 14 amino acids. The CDR3 loop is CASSNRLRGEKLFF. The CDR3 region has the DNA TGTGCCAGCAGCAATCGCCTGAGGGGTGAAAAACTGTTTTTT.

The V and J genes are TRBV5-5 and TRBJ1-5; 8 bases align to TRBD1. CDR1 and CDR2 from the germline V gene are SGHKS and YYEKEE (reference sequence). V lost 4 bases to trimming and J lost 5 bases; unmatched junction nucleotides: 8. The CDR3 is 15 residues long. The CDR3, as DNA: TGTGCCAGCAGCCGCTCTGGACAGGGAGATCAGCCCCAGCATTTT. It codes for CASSRSGQGDQPQHF.

The chain carries TRBV19 and TRBJ1-5; D is perhaps TRBD1 (6 bases). CDR3 length: 16 residues. V lost 5 bases and J lost 1, with 15 bases in between. Germline CDR1 is LNHDA and CDR2 is SQIVND (reference sequence). In DNA form, the CDR3 reads TGTGCCAGTAGTCACCGGCAACAGGGCAGCAATCAGCCCCAGCATTTT. It encodes CASSHRQQGSNQPQHF.

J is TRBJ1-2 and V is TRBV7-2, with TRBD1 matching over 7 bases. CDR3 size: 12 residues. Losses at the gene ends were 5 bases for V and 4 bases for J; bases not matched to a gene: 1. Per the germline V gene, CDR1 is SGHTA and CDR2 is FQGNSA. The CDR3 loop is CASSRDSYGYTF. The CDR3 bases are TGTGCCAGCAGCCGGGACAGCTATGGCTACACCTTC.

The chain recombines TRBV7-3 with TRBJ2-1; 9 nucleotides match TRBD2. CDR1 and CDR2 from the germline V gene are SGHTA and FQGTGA. This CDR3 is 14 amino acids long. With 4 bases clipped from V and 8 bases from J, the junction kept 6 bases outside the gene matches. The CDR3 nucleotides read TGTGCCAGCAGCTCCCGGACTAGCGAGGATGAGCAGTTCTTC. Encoded protein: CASSSRTSEDEQFF.

The CDR3 DNA follows: TGCGCCAGCAGCACAACAGGGGACGGAAACACCATATATTTT. Encoded protein: CASSTTGDGNTIYF. V is TRBV5-1 and J is TRBJ1-3; 7 bases line up with TRBD1. Germline values: CDR1 SGHRS, CDR2 YFSETQ. The ends lost 4 bases at V and 4 bases at J; junction bases unmatched: 5. This CDR3 has 14 residues.

V gene TRBV9 combines with J gene TRBJ1-2; D is undetermined. The V gene's germline CDR1 is SGDLS and CDR2 YYNGEE. The CDR3 covers 13 residues. Trimming removed 7 bases from V and 4 bases from J, with 14 bases in between. The chain's CDR3 is CASAQSVSYGYTF. As DNA, the CDR3 is TGTGCCAGCGCCCAGTCAGTTTCCTATGGCTACACCTTC.

The V call is TRBV5-8, the J call TRBJ2-7; the D gene is possibly TRBD1 (6 bases). The V end was cut by 3 bases, the J end by 4 bases, with 20 bases between. This CDR3 contains 16 residues. Germline CDR1 reads SGHTS; CDR2 reads YDEGEE. For the CDR3, the DNA is TGTGCCAGCAGCTGGCTCTCGGTGAAAAGGGGGTACGAGCAGTACTTC. Translation gives CASSWLSVKRGYEQYF.

V usage is TRBV6-5 and J usage is TRBJ2-3; the D is unclear. The CDR3 sequence is 11 residues long. Germline V gives CDR1 MNHEY, CDR2 SVGAGI. V was trimmed by 3 bases and J by 4 bases, leaving 2 bases between them. CDR3 region: CASSYSDTQYF. As DNA, the CDR3 is TGTGCCAGCAGTTATTCAGATACGCAGTATTTT.

Concerning this clone: Other DNA sequences in the sample encode the same CDR3. This chain uses TRBV9 with TRBJ2-7, with D possibly being TRBD2 (6 bases). Trimming took off 2 bases at V and 5 bases at J, with 11 bases between the two ends. Germline V CDR1 and CDR2: SGDLS, YYNGEE. The CDR3 is 13 residues long. CDR3 DNA sequence: TGTGCCAGCAGCGTGGGACTGGCCCACGAGCAGTACTTC. This codes for CASSVGLAHEQYF.

The chain uses TRBV10-3 and TRBJ1-2; 9 positions match TRBD1. CDR3 length: 15 residues. CDR1 and CDR2 from the germline V gene are ENHRY and SYGVKD. Unmatched junction bases numbered 6, after V lost 0 bases and J lost 7 bases. CDR3 nucleotides: TGTGCCATCAGTGAGTCGAACAGGGGGCGGGCTGGCTACACCTTC. Encoded protein: CAISESNRGRAGYTF.

A word on this clone: Other nucleotide sequences in the sample specify the same CDR3. The chain carries TRBV20-1 and TRBJ1-3, with D unclear. Germline loops: CDR1 DFQATT, CDR2 SNEGSKA (reference sequence). Trimming left V 3 bases short and J 1 base short, with 7 bases between. The CDR3 runs to 13 residues. The CDR3 spells CSASRDSGNTIYF. For the CDR3, the DNA is TGCAGTGCTAGTCGGGATTCTGGAAACACCATATATTTT.

The CDR3 DNA follows: TGTGCCAGCAGCCCCGGGACCGAAATAGGCTACACCTTC. Translating gives CASSPGTEIGYTF. The chain couples TRBV6-4 to TRBJ1-2, with D perhaps TRBD1 (5 bases). Deletions cut 6 bases from V and 8 bases from J, with 16 bases between. Germline CDR1 MRHNA, CDR2 SNTAGT. This CDR3 spans 13 amino acids.

The CDR3 nucleotides read TGTGCCAGCAGTTACTCCCCTGACAGGATGGCAGATACGCAGTATTTT. Its protein product is CASSYSPDRMADTQYF. The chain recombines TRBV6-5 with TRBJ2-3, with D tentatively TRBD1 (6 bases). This CDR3 contains 16 residues. Germline CDR1 and CDR2: MNHEY and SVGAGI. V dropped 0 bases and J dropped 4 bases, with 14 bases sitting between them.

V gene TRBV12-5 combines with J gene TRBJ2-7; TRBD2 matches 12 bases. The CDR3 is made up of 14 amino acids. Germline CDR1 is LGHNT and CDR2 is FRNRAP. V dropped 6 bases and J dropped 6; count of bases not matched to a gene: 6. CDR3 sequence: CASGTSGSGGEQYF. CDR3 bases: TGTGCTAGTGGGACTAGCGGGAGTGGTGGCGAGCAGTACTTC.

The V and J genes are TRBV5-1 and TRBJ2-2; 8 bases match TRBD1. This CDR3 is built from 16 residues. The germline V gene has CDR1 SGHRS and CDR2 YFSETQ. The junction had 7 bases not matched to a gene; V was cut back by 2 bases and J by 4 bases. The CDR3 DNA reads as TGCGCCAGCAGCTTTGCTGGACAGGGAAGCACCGGGGAGCTGTTTTTT. It translates to CASSFAGQGSTGELFF.

The J gene is TRBJ2-7, the V gene TRBV6-5; D might be TRBD2 (5 bases). V was trimmed by 2 bases and J by 4 bases, leaving 15 bases between them. CDR3 length: 15 amino acids. The germline V gene has CDR1 MNHEY and CDR2 SVGAGI. CDR3 coding DNA: TGTGCCAGCAGTTACCGTGGACCGGGAAAGTACGAGCAGTACTTC. Translation gives CASSYRGPGKYEQYF.

In its sample, this clone was seen a few times. J is TRBJ1-2 and V is TRBV12-3 or TRBV12-4; D unresolved. This CDR3 spans 11 amino acids. Trimming shortened V by 5 bases and J by 7 bases, and 8 bases separated the two germline ends. This CDR3 is CASSTGIGYTF. The CDR3 DNA reads as TGTGCCAGCAGTACGGGGATTGGCTACACCTTC.

The chain recombines TRBV25-1 with TRBJ1-2; the match to TRBD1 covers 9 bases. Germline V gene lookup returns CDR1 MGHDK and CDR2 SYGVNS. The J segment lost 1 base and the V segment lost 5 bases, leaving 11 bases of the junction unmatched. The CDR3 length is 17 residues. The CDR3 spells CASSQIGTGNFNYGYTF. CDR3 nucleotide sequence: TGTGCCAGCAGTCAAATTGGGACAGGGAATTTTAACTATGGCTACACCTTC.